This section outlines one T cell receptor beta chain sequence together with its context. The antigen is unknown. This CDR3 has 12 amino acids. V shed 10 bases and J 1 base; nucleotides not matched to a gene: 3. Germline assignment: CDR1 MDHEN and CDR2 SYDVKM. The repertoire was sequenced with immunoSEQ multiplex PCR; TCRdb's copy has only in-frame clones and lacks some. Here the sample spans about 2.5 million clones, roughly 90% being singletons. This sample was taken from a study of shared clonotypes between healthy human individuals. Study-wide results and caveats: In general, naive subsets displayed greater estimated richness than memory subsets did.

Caucasian adults living in Nashville, Tennessee, provided all samples. This rearrangement joins TRBV28 to TRBJ2-5, with 7 bases aligning to TRBD2. The receptor's source is a man between 18 and 29 years old in good health. Some clones in this sample may be carry-over from other donors' samples. The sample was naive CD4+ T cells from PBMCs. Subset in this sample: CD45RA+ positively selected. The CDR3 bases are TGTGCCATCAAGCGGGGCCAAGAGACCCAGTACTTC. This gives the protein CAIKRGQETQYF.